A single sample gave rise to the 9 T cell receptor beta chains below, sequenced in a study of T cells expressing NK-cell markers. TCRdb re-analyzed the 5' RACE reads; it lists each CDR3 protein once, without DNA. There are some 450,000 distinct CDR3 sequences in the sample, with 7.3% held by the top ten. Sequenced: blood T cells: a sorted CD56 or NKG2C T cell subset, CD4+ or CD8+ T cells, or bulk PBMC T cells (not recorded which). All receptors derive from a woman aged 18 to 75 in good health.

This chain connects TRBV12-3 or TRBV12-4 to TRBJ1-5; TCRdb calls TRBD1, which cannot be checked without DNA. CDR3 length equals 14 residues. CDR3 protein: CASSNTDSYQPQHF.

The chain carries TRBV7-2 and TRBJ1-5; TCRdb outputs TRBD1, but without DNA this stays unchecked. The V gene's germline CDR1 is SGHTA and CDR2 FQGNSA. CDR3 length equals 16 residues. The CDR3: CASSLEGTGGGQPQHF.

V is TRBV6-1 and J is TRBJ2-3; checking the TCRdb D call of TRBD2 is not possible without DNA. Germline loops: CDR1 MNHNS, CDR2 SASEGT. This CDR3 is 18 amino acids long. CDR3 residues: CASRGVAGPRYPTDTQYF.

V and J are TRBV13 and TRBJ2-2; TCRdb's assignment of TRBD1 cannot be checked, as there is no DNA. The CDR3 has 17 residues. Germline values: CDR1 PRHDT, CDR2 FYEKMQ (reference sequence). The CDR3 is CASSKMGPSGPTGELFF.

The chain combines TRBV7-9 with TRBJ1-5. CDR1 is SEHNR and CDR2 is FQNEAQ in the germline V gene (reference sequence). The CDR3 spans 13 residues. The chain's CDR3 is CASSSGEPQPQHF.

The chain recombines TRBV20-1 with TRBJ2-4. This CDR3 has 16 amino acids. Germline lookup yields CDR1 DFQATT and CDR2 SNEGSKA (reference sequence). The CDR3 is CSARNQLGAGVGIQYF.

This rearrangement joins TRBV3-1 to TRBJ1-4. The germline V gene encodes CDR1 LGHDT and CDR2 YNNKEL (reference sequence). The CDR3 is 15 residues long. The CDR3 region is CASSQGLVLGEKLFF.

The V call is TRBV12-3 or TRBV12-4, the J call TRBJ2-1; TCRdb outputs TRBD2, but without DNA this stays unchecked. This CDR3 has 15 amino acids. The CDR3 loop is CASRTGTSGSNEQFF.

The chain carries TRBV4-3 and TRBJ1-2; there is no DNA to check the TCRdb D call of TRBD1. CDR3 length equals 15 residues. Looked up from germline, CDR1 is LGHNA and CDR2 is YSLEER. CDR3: CASSRGGGGDYGYTF.